Frequency places the clone carrying this T cell receptor beta chain as large (0.1 to 1%). The data were obtained in a study of CD8 T cells in cerebrospinal fluid in Alzheimer's disease. Germline CDR1 is MNHNS and CDR2 is SASEGT. The CDR3 totals 12 residues. Profiling of CSF cells used 10X single-cell V(D)J plus 5' expression. TCRdb reprocessed the 10x single-cell sequencing reads and reports one entry per CDR3 protein, with no DNA. The table for this sample gives about 860 distinct CDR3 sequences. No participant had an acute infectious disease, and all were physically fit. The receptor was derived from a human donor with Parkinson's disease. This chain joins TRBV6-1 and TRBJ2-3; there is no DNA to check the TCRdb D call of TRBD1. Sequences were obtained from cerebrospinal fluid. CDR3 residues: CASSEGGDTQYF.